This T cell receptor beta chain originates from a study of T cell responses to AZD1222 COVID-19 vaccine. Study-level points and caveats: Clonal diversity was possibly underestimated; the donors were predominantly white British and more often female. Researchers took repertoire samples only after the peak T cell response had come. The reported proportion of spike-specific TCRs targeting unmutated variant regions was nearly half. Regions 160-218 and 743-854 held dominance among vaccine-associated CD4 TCRs, which spanned spike.

The CDR3 runs 13 residues. Losses at the gene ends were 8 bases for V and 8 bases for J; bases not matched to a gene: 9. CDR1 GTSNPN and CDR2 SVGIG come from the germline V gene (reference sequence). Sequencing used immunoSEQ multiplex PCR; TCRdb keeps in-frame clones, though not all of them. The sample yields 150,000 to 200,000 clones, about 88% seen once. Worth noting for this clone: The antigen is undetermined.

The sequencing here drew on peripheral blood, taken 28 days after the second AZD1222 dose. The TCR sequence derives from an adult who received the AZD1222 COVID-19 vaccine. This chain uses TRBV30 with TRBJ1-4; 9 bases align to TRBD1. CDR3 in DNA: TGTGCCAGCCAGGACAGGGGCTACGAAAAACTGTTTTTT. It translates to CASQDRGYEKLFF.